This T cell receptor (beta chain) derives from a study of type 1 regulatory T cells. At the level of the study: This in vitro CD4 product, T-allo10, is enriched for Tr1 cells and alloantigen-specific.

A word on this clonotype: The antigen is not known.

The CDR3 loop spans 14 amino acids. In germline, CDR1 is MNHEY, CDR2 SVGEGT. V gave up 5 bases and J gave up 4 bases, with 12 bases separating them. TCRdb re-analysed the reads in MiXCR, keeping a single row per CDR3 protein. The table lists about 62,000 distinct CDR3 sequences, approximately 60% of them singletons, with less than 2% in the top ten. Regarding the study as a whole: Compared with non-Tr1 cells, Tr1 cells showed a narrower TCR repertoire.

This chain joins TRBV6-2 or TRBV6-3 and TRBJ1-5; a weak D match, TRBD1 (6 bases). This TCR was sampled from a human donor in good health. Sample: cultured non-Tr1 T cells, either the whole culture or a sorted T cell fraction (not recorded which). The CDR3 DNA sequence: TGTGCCAGCAGTCCCACAGGGAGGAATCAGCCCCAGCATTTT. This codes for CASSPTGRNQPQHF.